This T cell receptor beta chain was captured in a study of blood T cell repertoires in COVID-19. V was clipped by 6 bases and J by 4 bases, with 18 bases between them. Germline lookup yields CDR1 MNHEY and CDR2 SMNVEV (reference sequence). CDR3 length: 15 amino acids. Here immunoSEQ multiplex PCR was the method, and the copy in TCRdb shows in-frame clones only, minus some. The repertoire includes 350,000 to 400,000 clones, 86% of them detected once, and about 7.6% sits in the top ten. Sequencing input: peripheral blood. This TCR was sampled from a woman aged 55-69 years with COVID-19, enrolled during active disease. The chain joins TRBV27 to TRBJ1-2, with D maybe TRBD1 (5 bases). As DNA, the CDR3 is TGTGCCAGCAGCCCCGGAAGGGGTTCCTCCTATGGCTACACCTTC. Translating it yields CASSPGRGSSYGYTF.